This T cell receptor beta chain was recorded in a study of molecular identifiers for immune sequencing clone quantification. General observations from the study: Clones carrying above 20 RNA copies accounted for over 99% of effector molecules, under 1% in naive cells.

TCRdb re-called the PCR reads with MiXCR, one entry per CDR3 protein. The data show about 510,000 distinct CDR3 sequences, around 23% seen once. From germline, CDR1 is MGHRA and CDR2 YSYEKL. This CDR3 contains 13 residues. This clonotype came up many times. Its cognate antigen is unknown. Compared with germline, one end of the junction differs, possibly owing to a read error. The rearrangement links TRBV4-1 to TRBJ2-7, with D perhaps matching TRBD1 (7 bases). What was sequenced was naive CD8+ T cells from blood, with Jurkat cell RNA spiked in. Subset reported: FACS-sorted CD8+CD4-CCR7+CD45RA+ naive T cells. The receptor's source is a human donor in good health. Some libraries in this study had Jurkat cell RNA spiked in. CDR3 loop: CASSQGGADEQYF. Written as DNA, the CDR3 is TGTGCCAGCAGCCAGGGGGGCGCAGACGAGCAGTACTTC.